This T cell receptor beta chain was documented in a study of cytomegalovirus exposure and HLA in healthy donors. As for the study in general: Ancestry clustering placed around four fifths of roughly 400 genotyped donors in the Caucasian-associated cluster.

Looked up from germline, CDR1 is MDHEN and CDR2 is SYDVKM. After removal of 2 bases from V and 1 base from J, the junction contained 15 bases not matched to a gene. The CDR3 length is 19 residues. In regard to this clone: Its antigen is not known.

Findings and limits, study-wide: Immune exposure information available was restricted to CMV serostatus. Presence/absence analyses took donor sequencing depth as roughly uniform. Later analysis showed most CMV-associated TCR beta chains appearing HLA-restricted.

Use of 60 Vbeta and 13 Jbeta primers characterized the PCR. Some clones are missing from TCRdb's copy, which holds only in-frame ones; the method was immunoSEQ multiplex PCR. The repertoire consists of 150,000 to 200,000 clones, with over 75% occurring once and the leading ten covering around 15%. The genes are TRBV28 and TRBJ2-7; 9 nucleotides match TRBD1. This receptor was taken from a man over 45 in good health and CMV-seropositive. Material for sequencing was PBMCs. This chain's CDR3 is CASSLRRSRDRDISYEQYF. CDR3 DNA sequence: TGTGCCAGCAGTTTAAGGAGGTCCCGGGACAGGGATATATCCTACGAGCAGTACTTC.